These 26 T cell receptor beta chains were all obtained from the same sample, sequenced in a study of blood T cell repertoires in COVID-19. Sequenced by immunoSEQ multiplex PCR; TCRdb stores in-frame clones only, minus some. The repertoire holds roughly 34,000 clones, with about nine tenths as singletons. The specimen was peripheral blood. All receptors derive from a woman aged 80 or over with active or convalescent COVID-19.

V and J are TRBV3-1 (or the pseudogene TRBV3-2) and TRBJ2-1; 8 nucleotides align to TRBD1. Germline V gene data show CDR1 as LGHDT and CDR2 as YNNKEL (reference sequence). CDR3 length equals 13 residues. Trimming cost V 4 bases and J 7 bases; bases outside gene matches: 3. CDR3 in amino acids: CASSLRQGNEQFF. The CDR3 nucleotides read TGTGCCAGCAGCCTCAGACAGGGGAATGAGCAGTTCTTC.

The chain links TRBV23-1 to TRBJ1-4, with TRBD1 matching 9 bases. TRBV23-1 is classed as an ORF, of uncertain function. V dropped 6 bases and J dropped 5; count of bases not matched to a gene: 10. CDR3 length: 16 amino acids. CDR3 bases: TGCGCCAGCAGAATACCCGGGACAGGGCTGAATGAAAAACTGTTTTTT. Its protein product is CASRIPGTGLNEKLFF.

The J gene is TRBJ1-2, the V gene TRBV2; 9 nucleotides line up with TRBD1. Trimming cost V 6 bases and J 4 bases; bases outside gene matches: 9. This CDR3 has 15 amino acids. CDR1 is SNHLY and CDR2 is FYNNEI in the germline V gene. The chain's CDR3 is CASRYLQGAFYGYTF. The CDR3, as DNA: TGTGCCAGCAGATATTTACAGGGGGCTTTCTATGGCTACACCTTC.

The chain has TRBV5-4 and TRBJ1-2; possible D gene TRBD1, 5 bases. Germline V gene data show CDR1 as SGHNT and CDR2 as YYREEE (reference sequence). This CDR3 region has 15 residues. V was clipped by 5 bases and J by 6 bases, with 20 bases between them. The CDR3 loop reads CASSFIYRGDDGYTF. CDR3 nucleotides: TGTGCCAGCAGTTTTATTTACCGGGGGGATGATGGCTACACCTTC.

The chain carries TRBV18 and TRBJ1-1, with D possibly being TRBD1 (5 bases). The CDR3 totals 16 residues. Looked up from germline, CDR1 is KGHSH and CDR2 is LQKENI. Between the trimmed V and J ends, which lost 2 bases and 1 base, there was a span of 14 bases. The CDR3 loop is CASSPDLRQGNTEAFF. CDR3 sequence (DNA): TGTGCCAGCTCACCAGATCTGCGGCAGGGGAACACTGAAGCTTTCTTT.

The rearrangement links TRBV9 to TRBJ1-5; D might be TRBD1 (5 bases). Germline V gene data show CDR1 as SGDLS and CDR2 as YYNGEE. CDR3 size: 13 residues. V was trimmed by 3 bases and J by 5 bases, leaving 9 bases between them. The CDR3 here is CASSASGHQPQHF. The CDR3 region has the DNA TGTGCCAGCAGCGCCTCAGGGCATCAGCCCCAGCATTTT.

CDR3 sequence reads: CATGSRGNEKLFF. CDR3 coding DNA: TGTGCCACCGGAAGTAGGGGGAATGAAAAACTGTTTTTT. This sequence joins TRBV15 and TRBJ1-4; perhaps TRBD1 as D (6 bases). V lost 8 bases and J lost 5, with 12 bases in between. The CDR3 sequence is 13 residues long. The germline gives CDR1 LNHNV, CDR2 YYDKDF (reference sequence).

The V call is TRBV18, the J call TRBJ2-3; D unresolved. The CDR3 sequence is 14 residues long. Germline V gene sequence: CDR1 KGHSH, CDR2 LQKENI. The V gene lost 2 bases and the J gene lost 0 bases, with 6 bases spanning the gap. This CDR3 reads CASSPLQSTDTQYF. CDR3 nucleotide sequence: TGTGCCAGCTCACCATTGCAGAGCACAGATACGCAGTATTTT. Together with reference TRBV18 and TRBJ2-3, the CDR3 gives the full variable domain: NAGVMQNPRHLVRRRGQEARLRCSPMKGHSHVYWYRQLPEEGLKFMVYLQKENIIDESGMPKERFSAEFPKEGPSILRIQQVVRGDSAAYFCASSPLQSTDTQYFGPGTRLTVL.

The chain has TRBV5-4 and TRBJ2-7, with 7 bases fitting TRBD1. The CDR3 runs 15 residues. With V trimmed by 3 bases and J by 4 bases, 10 bases remained unmatched. The germline gives CDR1 SGHNT, CDR2 YYREEE (reference sequence). The CDR3 loop is CASSSVRDRNYEQYF. The CDR3 DNA sequence: TGTGCCAGCAGCTCGGTCCGGGACAGAAATTACGAGCAGTACTTC.

This chain links TRBV6-5 with TRBJ2-7, with 7 nucleotides matching TRBD2. Trimming took 9 bases from V and 4 from J; bases not matched to a gene: 12. This CDR3 comprises 14 residues. Per germline, CDR1 MNHEY and CDR2 SVGAGI. The CDR3 DNA follows: TGTGCCAGTGCGGGCGGGACTACAGAGTACGAGCAGTACTTC. Translating it yields CASAGGTTEYEQYF.

The chain carries TRBV19 and TRBJ2-5, with a tentative D call TRBD2 (7 bases). CDR3 size: 16 residues. Trimming removed 0 bases from V and 5 bases from J, with 16 bases in between. Germline CDR1 LNHDA, CDR2 SQIVND (reference sequence). Here the CDR3 reads CASSIDGGRGGETQYF. The CDR3 region has the DNA TGTGCCAGTAGTATAGATGGCGGCAGGGGAGGGGAGACCCAGTACTTC.

The CDR3 here is CASSVAGGYYEQYF. As DNA, the CDR3 is TGTGCCAGCAGCGTAGCGGGGGGCTACTACGAGCAGTACTTC. V is TRBV27 and J is TRBJ2-7, with 10 bases aligning to TRBD2. The CDR3 loop spans 14 amino acids. Per the germline V gene, CDR1 is MNHEY and CDR2 is SMNVEV (reference sequence). With 6 bases clipped from V and 3 bases from J, the junction kept 5 bases outside the gene matches.

This chain connects TRBV6-6 to TRBJ2-7; tentatively, D is TRBD1 (5 bases). V was trimmed by 8 bases and J by 1 base, leaving 9 bases between them. The germline CDR1 and CDR2 sequences are MNHNY and SVGAGI (reference sequence). CDR3 length: 12 amino acids. In DNA, the CDR3 is TGTGCCAGCTCCAGGGAATCCTACGAGCAGTACTTC. This sequence encodes CASSRESYEQYF.

The chain employs TRBV30 and TRBJ1-2, with 7 bases that match TRBD1. The CDR3 is 13 residues long. Looked up from germline, CDR1 is GTSNPN and CDR2 is SVGIG (reference sequence). Trimming cost V 8 bases and J 3 bases; bases outside gene matches: 9. The CDR3: CAGRLGTDYGYTF. The CDR3 region has the DNA TGTGCCGGACGACTCGGGACAGACTATGGCTACACCTTC.

V is TRBV5-1 and J is TRBJ1-5; D remains ambiguous. There are 15 residues in the CDR3. CDR1 is SGHRS and CDR2 is YFSETQ in the germline V gene. Trimming left V 0 bases short and J 0 bases short, with 7 bases between. CDR3 sequence: CASSLGASSNQPQHF. The CDR3 DNA sequence: TGCGCCAGCAGCTTGGGGGCTTCTAGCAATCAGCCCCAGCATTTT.

V gene TRBV19 combines with J gene TRBJ2-1; 8 nucleotides match TRBD1. J was trimmed by 5 bases and V by 1 base; bases with no gene match: 13. Germline assignment: CDR1 LNHDA and CDR2 SQIVND (reference sequence). There are 18 residues in the CDR3. The CDR3, as DNA: TGTGCCAGTAGTATAGTCACCGGACAGGGCCCCTCTCACAATGAGCAGTTCTTC. This translates into CASSIVTGQGPSHNEQFF.

The rearrangement joins TRBV5-1 to TRBJ1-5; a weak D match, TRBD1 (5 bases). Germline-derived CDR1 and CDR2 are SGHRS and YFSETQ. The CDR3 runs 15 residues. The germline V and J ends were trimmed by 0 bases and 3 bases, with 10 bases remaining between them. The CDR3 DNA reads as TGCGCCAGCAGCTTGGGGGCGGGACCCAATCAGCCCCAGCATTTT. It translates to CASSLGAGPNQPQHF.

The chain is built from TRBV10-2 and TRBJ1-6; D call uncertain. V lost 3 bases, J lost 7 bases, and 16 bases lay in between. The length of the CDR3 is 16 residues. Germline V lookup: CDR1 WSHSY, CDR2 SAAADI. The CDR3 here is CASSERESSENSPLHF. The CDR3 DNA sequence: TGCGCCAGCAGTGAAAGGGAGAGTTCCGAGAATTCACCCCTCCACTTT.

The V call is TRBV30, the J call TRBJ2-7; TRBD1 matches at 7 bases. After removal of 0 bases from V and 9 bases from J, the junction contained 2 bases not matched to a gene. This CDR3 region has 11 residues. Per the germline V gene, CDR1 is GTSNPN and CDR2 is SVGIG (reference sequence). Here the CDR3 reads CAWSVPGGQYF. Written as DNA, the CDR3 is TGTGCCTGGAGTGTCCCAGGGGGGCAGTACTTC. Full variable domain (rest looked up from reference TRBV30 and TRBJ2-7): SQTIHQWPATLVQPVGSPLSLECTVEGTSNPNLYWYRQAAGRGLQLLFYSVGIGQISSEVPQNLSASRPQDRQFILSSKKLLLSDSGFYLCAWSVPGGQYFGPGTRLTVT.

V usage is TRBV2 and J usage is TRBJ2-2; D possibly corresponds to TRBD1 (6 bases). CDR1 SNHLY and CDR2 FYNNEI come from the germline V gene. Trimming pared 6 bases from V and 7 bases from J, leaving 18 bases between. This CDR3 region has 15 residues. The CDR3 loop is CASRTDRRSDGELFF. In DNA, the CDR3 is TGTGCCAGCAGAACCGACAGGAGGTCGGACGGGGAGCTGTTTTTT.

J is TRBJ2-7 and V is TRBV28, with 9 bases fitting TRBD1. CDR1 and CDR2 from the germline V gene are MDHEN and SYDVKM. The CDR3 is made up of 16 amino acids. The ends lost 4 bases at V and 5 bases at J; junction bases unmatched: 12. The CDR3 sequence: CASSSYTGGGLDEQYF. Written as DNA, the CDR3 is TGTGCCAGCAGTTCATACACAGGGGGCGGGTTAGACGAGCAGTACTTC.

This clone came up a few times. The rearrangement uses TRBV29-1 and TRBJ2-2; TRBD1 matches 9 bases. This CDR3 region has 13 residues. From germline, CDR1 is SQVTM and CDR2 ANQGSEA. V lost 6 bases and J lost 7; bases outside the gene matches: 6. CDR3 region: CSVTGTGRGELFF. In DNA, the CDR3 is TGCAGCGTGACCGGGACAGGGCGCGGGGAGCTGTTTTTT.

This rearrangement joins TRBV19 to TRBJ1-1; 7 nucleotides agree with TRBD1. In germline, CDR1 is LNHDA, CDR2 SQIVND (reference sequence). V lost 3 bases, J lost 5 bases, and 15 bases stayed unmatched. This CDR3 has 17 residues. The CDR3, as DNA: TGTGCCAGTAGTATCTCGTGGAGGGGGCGCCGGGGAACTGAAGCTTTCTTT. The encoded protein is CASSISWRGRRGTEAFF.

A single count supports this clone. The rearrangement links TRBV7-8 to TRBJ2-5, with TRBD2 identical over 13 bases. This CDR3 comprises 16 residues. V lost 4 bases and J lost 1; bases outside the gene matches: 3. The germline V gene has CDR1 SGHVS and CDR2 FQNEAQ. CDR3 sequence (DNA): TGTGCCAGCAGCTCCGGGACTAGCGGGATCCAAGAGACCCAGTACTTC. Its translation is CASSSGTSGIQETQYF.

The chain combines TRBV18 with TRBJ2-3, with 10 bases lining up with TRBD1. The CDR3 sequence is 14 residues long. Germline assignment: CDR1 KGHSH and CDR2 LQKENI. V was clipped by 5 bases and J by 4 bases; unmatched bases: 3. The CDR3 DNA is TGTGCCAGCTCAACGGGGACAGGGGCAGATACGCAGTATTTT. Amino acids: CASSTGTGADTQYF.

The V call is TRBV7-6, the J call TRBJ2-2; D unclear. CDR3 length equals 13 residues. V dropped 5 bases and J dropped 0 bases, with 4 bases sitting between them. CDR1 SGHVS and CDR2 FNYEAQ come from the germline V gene. The CDR3 DNA reads as TGTGCCAGCAGCCTACCGAACACCGGGGAGCTGTTTTTT. It is translated as CASSLPNTGELFF.